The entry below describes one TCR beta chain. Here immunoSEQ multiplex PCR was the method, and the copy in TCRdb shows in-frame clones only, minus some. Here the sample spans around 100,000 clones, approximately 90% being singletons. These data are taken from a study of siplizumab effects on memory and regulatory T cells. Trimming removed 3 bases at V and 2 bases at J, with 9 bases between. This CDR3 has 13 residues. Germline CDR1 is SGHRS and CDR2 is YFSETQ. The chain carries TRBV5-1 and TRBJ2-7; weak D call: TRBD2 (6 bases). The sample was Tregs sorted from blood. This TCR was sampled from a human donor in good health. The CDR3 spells CASSSTSTYEQYF. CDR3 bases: TGCGCCAGCAGCTCCACTAGCACCTACGAGCAGTACTTC.